Sequencing of this T cell receptor (beta chain) was carried out in a study of beta chain features in type 1 diabetes. Points from the study as a whole: A PCR bias possibly favoring shorter templates would apply equally to patients and controls.

Trimming took 8 bases from V and 0 from J, leaving 5 bases between them. CDR3 length: 13 residues. Per germline, CDR1 MNHEY and CDR2 SVGAGI. Details on this clone: Its antigen is undetermined.

Each population that was sorted was more than 98% pure. All of the isolated RNA was reverse transcribed, so expressed TCRB transcripts were sequenced. Mean read depth for naive, central memory and regulatory T cell samples was about 3.6 million reads. The protocol was immunoSEQ multiplex PCR, while the TCRdb copy is restricted to in-frame clones and leaves out a portion. The table lists about 900,000 clones, about a sixth of them singletons. V gene TRBV6-5 combines with J gene TRBJ2-6; D unclear. This TCR was sampled from a woman between 18 and 30 years old in good health. Source material: naive CD4+ T cells from blood. The CDR3 spells CASGISGANVLTF. CDR3 in DNA: TGTGCCAGCGGAATCTCTGGGGCCAACGTCCTGACTTTC.